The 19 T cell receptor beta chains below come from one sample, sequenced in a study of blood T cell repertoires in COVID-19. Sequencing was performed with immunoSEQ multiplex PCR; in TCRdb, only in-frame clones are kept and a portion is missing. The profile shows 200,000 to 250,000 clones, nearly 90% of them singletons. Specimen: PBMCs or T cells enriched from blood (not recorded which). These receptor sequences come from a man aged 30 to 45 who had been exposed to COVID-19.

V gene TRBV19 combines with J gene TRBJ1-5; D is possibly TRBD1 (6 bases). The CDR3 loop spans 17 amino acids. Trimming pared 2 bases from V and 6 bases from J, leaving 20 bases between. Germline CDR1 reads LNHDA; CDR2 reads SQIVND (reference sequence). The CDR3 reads CASSIWQGMVSVQPQHF. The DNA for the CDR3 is TGTGCCAGTAGTATATGGCAGGGGATGGTGTCGGTTCAGCCCCAGCATTTT.

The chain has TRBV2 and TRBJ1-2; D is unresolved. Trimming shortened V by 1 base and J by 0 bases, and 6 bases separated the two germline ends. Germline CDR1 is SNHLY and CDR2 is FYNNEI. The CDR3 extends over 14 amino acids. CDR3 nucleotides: TGTGCCAGCAGTGAAGAACTGACTAACTATGGCTACACCTTC. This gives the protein CASSEELTNYGYTF.

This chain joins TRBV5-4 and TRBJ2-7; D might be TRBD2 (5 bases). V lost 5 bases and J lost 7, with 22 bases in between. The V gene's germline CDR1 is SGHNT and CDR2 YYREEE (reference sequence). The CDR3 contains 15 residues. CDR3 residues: CASSSDSSLAREQYF. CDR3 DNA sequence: TGTGCCAGCAGTTCCGACTCTTCCCTAGCACGGGAGCAGTACTTC.

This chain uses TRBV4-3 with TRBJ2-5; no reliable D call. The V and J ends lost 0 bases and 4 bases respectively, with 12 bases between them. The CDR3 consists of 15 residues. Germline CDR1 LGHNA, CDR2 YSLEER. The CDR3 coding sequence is TGCGCCAGCAGCCAAGAACCCGCTCGAGCAGAGACCCAGTACTTC. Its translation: CASSQEPARAETQYF.

Written as DNA, the CDR3 is TGTGCCAGCAGCTTGAATCAGGGAAATTCACCCCTCCACTTT. This gives the protein CASSLNQGNSPLHF. V usage is TRBV5-6 and J usage is TRBJ1-6; weak D call: TRBD1 (5 bases). The V gene lost 1 base and the J gene lost 7 bases, with 9 bases spanning the gap. Germline assignment: CDR1 SGHDT and CDR2 YYEEEE. The CDR3 spans 14 residues.

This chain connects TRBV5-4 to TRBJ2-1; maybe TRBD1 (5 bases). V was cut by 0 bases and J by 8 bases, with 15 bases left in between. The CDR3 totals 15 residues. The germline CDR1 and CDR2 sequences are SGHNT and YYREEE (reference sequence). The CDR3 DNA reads TGTGCCAGCAGCTTGGCCTGGCAGGGAATCGATGAGCAGTTCTTC. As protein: CASSLAWQGIDEQFF. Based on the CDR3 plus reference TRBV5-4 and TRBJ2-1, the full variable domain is ETGVTQSPTHLIKTRGQQVTLRCSSQSGHNTVSWYQQALGQGPQFIFQYYREEENGRGNFPPRFSGLQFPNYSSELNVNALELDDSALYLCASSLAWQGIDEQFFGPGTRLTVL.

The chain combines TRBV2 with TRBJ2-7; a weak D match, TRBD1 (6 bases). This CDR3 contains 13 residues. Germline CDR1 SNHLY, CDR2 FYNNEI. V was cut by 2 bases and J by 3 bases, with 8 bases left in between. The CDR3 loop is CASSELQGYEQYF. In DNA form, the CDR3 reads TGTGCCAGCAGTGAACTACAGGGCTACGAGCAGTACTTC.

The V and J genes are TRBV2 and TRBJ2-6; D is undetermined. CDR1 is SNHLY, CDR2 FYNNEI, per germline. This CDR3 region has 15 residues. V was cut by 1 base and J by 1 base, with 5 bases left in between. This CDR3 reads CASSEVQSGANVLTF. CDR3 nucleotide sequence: TGTGCCAGCAGTGAAGTCCAGTCTGGGGCCAACGTCCTGACTTTC.

The CDR3: CASRHGTSDNYGYTF. The DNA for the CDR3 is TGCGCCAGCAGACATGGGACATCGGACAACTATGGCTACACCTTC. The V gene is TRBV5-1, the J gene TRBJ1-2, with D perhaps TRBD1 (6 bases). The ends were cut back, 5 bases at V and 2 bases at J, with 16 bases in the middle. CDR3 length: 15 amino acids. The germline V gene encodes CDR1 SGHRS and CDR2 YFSETQ.

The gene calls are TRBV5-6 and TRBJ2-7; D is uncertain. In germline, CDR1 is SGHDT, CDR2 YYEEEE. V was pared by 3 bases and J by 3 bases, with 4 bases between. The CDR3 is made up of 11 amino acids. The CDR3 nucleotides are TGTGCCAGCAGCTCCCGCTACGAGCAGTACTTC. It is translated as CASSSRYEQYF.

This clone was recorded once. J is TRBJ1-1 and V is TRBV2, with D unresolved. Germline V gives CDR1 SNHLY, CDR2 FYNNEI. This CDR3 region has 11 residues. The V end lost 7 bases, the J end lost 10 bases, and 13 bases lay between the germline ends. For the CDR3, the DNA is TGTGCCAGCATGTCTTCCTGGCTAGCTTTCTTT. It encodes CASMSSWLAFF.

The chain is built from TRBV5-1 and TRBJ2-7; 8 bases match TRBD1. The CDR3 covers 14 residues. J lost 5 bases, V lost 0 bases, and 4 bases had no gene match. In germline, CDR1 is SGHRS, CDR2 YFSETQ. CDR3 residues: CASSLGQGKDEQYF. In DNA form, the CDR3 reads TGCGCCAGCAGCTTGGGACAGGGGAAGGACGAGCAGTACTTC.

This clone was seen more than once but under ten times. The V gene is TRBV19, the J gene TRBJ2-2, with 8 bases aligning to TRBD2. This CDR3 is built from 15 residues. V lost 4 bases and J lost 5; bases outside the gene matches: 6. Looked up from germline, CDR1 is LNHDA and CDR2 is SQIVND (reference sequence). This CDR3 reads CASSSTGGRTGELFF. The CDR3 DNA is TGTGCCAGTAGTAGCACGGGGGGGCGAACCGGGGAGCTGTTTTTT.

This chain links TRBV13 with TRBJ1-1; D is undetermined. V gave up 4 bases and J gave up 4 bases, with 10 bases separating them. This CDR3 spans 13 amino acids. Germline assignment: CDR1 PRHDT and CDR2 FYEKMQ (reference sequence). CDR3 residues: CASSSVRGTEAFF. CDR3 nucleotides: TGTGCCAGCAGCTCGGTTCGGGGCACTGAAGCTTTCTTT.

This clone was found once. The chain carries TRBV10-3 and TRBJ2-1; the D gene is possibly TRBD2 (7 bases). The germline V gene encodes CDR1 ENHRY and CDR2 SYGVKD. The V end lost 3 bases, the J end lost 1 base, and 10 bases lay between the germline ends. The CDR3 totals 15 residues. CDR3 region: CAISEGGVSYNEQFF. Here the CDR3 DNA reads TGTGCCATCAGTGAAGGGGGGGTTTCCTACAATGAGCAGTTCTTC.

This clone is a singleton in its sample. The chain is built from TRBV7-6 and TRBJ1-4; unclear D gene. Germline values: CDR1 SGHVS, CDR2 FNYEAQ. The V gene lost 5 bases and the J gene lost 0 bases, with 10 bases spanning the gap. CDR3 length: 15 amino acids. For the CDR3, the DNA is TGTGCCAGCAGCCAAAACTTGGCAACTAATGAAAAACTGTTTTTT. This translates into CASSQNLATNEKLFF.

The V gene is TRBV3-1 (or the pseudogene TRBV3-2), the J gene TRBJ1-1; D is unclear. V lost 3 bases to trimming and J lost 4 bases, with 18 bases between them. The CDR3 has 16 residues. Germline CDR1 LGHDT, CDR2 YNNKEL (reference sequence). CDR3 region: CASSHYSSRGTTEAFF. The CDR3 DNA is TGTGCCAGCAGCCACTACAGTTCTCGGGGAACCACTGAAGCTTTCTTT.

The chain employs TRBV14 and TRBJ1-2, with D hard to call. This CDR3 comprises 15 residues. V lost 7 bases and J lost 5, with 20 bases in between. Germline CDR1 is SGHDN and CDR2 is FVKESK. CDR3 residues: CASTPGRSFLYGYTF. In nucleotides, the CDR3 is TGTGCCAGCACCCCTGGTCGGAGCTTCCTATATGGCTACACCTTC.

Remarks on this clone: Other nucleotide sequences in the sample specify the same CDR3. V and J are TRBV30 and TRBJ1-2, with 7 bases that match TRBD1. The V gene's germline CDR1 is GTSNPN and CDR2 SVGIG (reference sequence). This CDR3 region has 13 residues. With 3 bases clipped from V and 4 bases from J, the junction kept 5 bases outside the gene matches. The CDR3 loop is CAWSPGQSYGYTF. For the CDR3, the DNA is TGTGCCTGGAGCCCGGGACAGAGCTATGGCTACACCTTC.